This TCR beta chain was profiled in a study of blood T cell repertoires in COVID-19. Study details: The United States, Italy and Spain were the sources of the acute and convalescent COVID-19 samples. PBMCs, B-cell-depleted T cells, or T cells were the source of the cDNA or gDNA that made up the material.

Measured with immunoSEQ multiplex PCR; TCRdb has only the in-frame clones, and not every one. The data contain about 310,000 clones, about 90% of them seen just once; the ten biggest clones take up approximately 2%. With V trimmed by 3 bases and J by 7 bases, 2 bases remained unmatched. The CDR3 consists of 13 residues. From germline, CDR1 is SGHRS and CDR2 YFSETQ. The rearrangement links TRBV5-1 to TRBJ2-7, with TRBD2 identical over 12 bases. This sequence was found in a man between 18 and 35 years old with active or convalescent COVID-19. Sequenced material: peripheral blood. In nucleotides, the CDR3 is TGCGCCAGCAGCTATACTAGCGGGGGGGAGCAGTACTTC. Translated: CASSYTSGGEQYF.